This T cell receptor beta chain was recovered during a study of blood T cells in healthy people across ages. Overall study findings and caveats: Per million T cells, the diversity of TCR beta decreased roughly linearly as age advanced. Changes in expanded clonotypes were possibly confounded, as the CMV status of donors was unknown.

Peripheral blood, about 10 milliliters per donor, was collected. A second PCR, run for 7 to 11 cycles, used a sample-barcoded 5' primer plus a J-beta primer mix. TCRdb reprocessed the 5' RACE reads with MiXCR, giving one entry per CDR3 protein. The repertoire holds 750,000 to 950,000 distinct CDR3 sequences, with 53% as singletons. Trimming pared 0 bases from V and 14 bases from J, leaving 18 bases between. The CDR3 runs to 14 residues. Germline lookup yields CDR1 LGHDT and CDR2 YNNKEL (reference sequence). This clonotype was observed a few times. Its antigen is unknown. The receptor was isolated from a man of 80 years or more in good health. Sequenced input: blood. V and J are TRBV3-1 and TRBJ2-3; D is perhaps TRBD1 or TRBD2 (5 bases each). DNA for the CDR3: TGTGCCAGCAGCCAAGACAGGGAGCACAGATACGCGTATTTT. Protein product: CASSQDREHRYAYF.